The clone carrying this TCR beta chain showed up just a few times. Its target is not known. This sample's RNA came from whole unsorted tissue. The library came from three nested PCR rounds adapted from ARM-PCR protocols. One entry per CDR3 protein, called by TCRdb with MiXCR from the multiplex PCR reads. The sample contains about 68,000 distinct CDR3 sequences, roughly 56% of which appear only once. The data were taken from a study of tumor and adjacent non-tumor tissue in lung cancer. Study-wide context: Histology: 12 adenocarcinoma, a couple of squamous cell carcinoma, 1 small cell lung cancer. On average, productive TCRbeta reads reached a few million per sample.

Study-level points and caveats: Tumor repertoires had a smaller top 100 clone share than normal lung.

The V and J ends lost 2 bases and 15 bases, in that order; junction bases with no gene match: 12. Germline V gene sequence: CDR1 MNHNY, CDR2 SVGAGI (reference sequence). The CDR3 spans 15 residues. The rearrangement joins TRBV6-6 to TRBJ1-6; TRBD1 matches at 8 bases. This receptor was identified in a man between 50 and 59 years old with non-small cell lung cancer. The sample comprised lung tumor tissue. The DNA for the CDR3 is TGTGCCAGCAGTTACGAAACAGGGGGAAGTGGACACCTCCACTTT. It specifies CASSYETGGSGHLHF.